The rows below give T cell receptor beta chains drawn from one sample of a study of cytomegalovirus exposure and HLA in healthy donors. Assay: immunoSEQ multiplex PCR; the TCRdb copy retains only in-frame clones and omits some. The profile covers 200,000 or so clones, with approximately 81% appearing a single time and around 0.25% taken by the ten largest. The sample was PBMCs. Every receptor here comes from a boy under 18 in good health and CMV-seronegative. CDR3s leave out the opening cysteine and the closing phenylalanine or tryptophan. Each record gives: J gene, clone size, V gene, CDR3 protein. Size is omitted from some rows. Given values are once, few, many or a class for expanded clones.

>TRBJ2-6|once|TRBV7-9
ASSLGSVSGANVLT
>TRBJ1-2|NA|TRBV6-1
ASKEGGTGLYGYT
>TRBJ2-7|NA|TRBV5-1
ATKTGLAGGSYEQY
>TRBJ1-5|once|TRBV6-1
ASSDLSRDRVVRNQPQH
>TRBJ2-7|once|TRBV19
ASSPGLTYEQY
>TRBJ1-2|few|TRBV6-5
ASSRQGRDGYT
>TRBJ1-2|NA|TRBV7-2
ASSYDRANT
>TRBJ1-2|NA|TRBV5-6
ASSSQAGFGGYT
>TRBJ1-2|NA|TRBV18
ASSPIVRGTGGYT
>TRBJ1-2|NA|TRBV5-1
ASSLFTAQTAHGYT
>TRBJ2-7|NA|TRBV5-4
ASSLEGQGREQY
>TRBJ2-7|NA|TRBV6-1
ASSEARLTYEQY
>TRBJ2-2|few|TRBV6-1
ASSWLGAAGELF
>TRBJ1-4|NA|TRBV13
ASSLSDEKLF
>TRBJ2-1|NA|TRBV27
ASSLLLAGDSYNEQF
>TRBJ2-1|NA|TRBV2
ASRKETGAKYEQF
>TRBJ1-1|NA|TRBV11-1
ASSATNRATEAF
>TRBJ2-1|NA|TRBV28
ASSLYPRLAGVSSYNEQF
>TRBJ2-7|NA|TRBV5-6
ASSWTGGEQY
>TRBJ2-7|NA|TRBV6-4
ASSDSGGSNEQY
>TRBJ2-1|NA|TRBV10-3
AISGGSYDEQF
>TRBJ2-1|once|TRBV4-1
ARWTSGNEQF
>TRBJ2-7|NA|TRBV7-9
ASSFGQIEQY
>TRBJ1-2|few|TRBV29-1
SVGAPGESGYT
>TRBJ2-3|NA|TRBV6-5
ASSYGGGRGDTQY
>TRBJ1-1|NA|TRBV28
ASSHRPHRGDNTEAF
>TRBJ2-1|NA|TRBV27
ASSFRTSGPTRRGEQF
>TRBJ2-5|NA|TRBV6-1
ASRFRAIDQETQY
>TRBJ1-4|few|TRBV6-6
ASSPSDREELF
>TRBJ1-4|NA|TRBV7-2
ASSPGTGSEKLF
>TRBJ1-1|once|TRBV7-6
ASSSTRGSLEAF
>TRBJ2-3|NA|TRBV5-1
ASSLAWSHDTQY
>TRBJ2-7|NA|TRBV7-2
ASSLVTSGYEQY
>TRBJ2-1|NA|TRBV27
ASSWTSAAEQF
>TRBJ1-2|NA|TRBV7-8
ASSTRPGGYGYT
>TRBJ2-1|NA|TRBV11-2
ASSKFLAGGPSSYNEQF
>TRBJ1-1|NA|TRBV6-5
ASRLTPDLNTEAF
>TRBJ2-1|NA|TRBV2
ASMEIQGRNEQF
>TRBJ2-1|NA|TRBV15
ATSRETQGYNEQF
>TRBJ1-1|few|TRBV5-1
ASSIERGGRTEAF
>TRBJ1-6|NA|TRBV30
AWSGSRVNSPLH
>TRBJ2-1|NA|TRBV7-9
ASSPRDRYSVNEQF
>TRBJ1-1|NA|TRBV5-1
ASSVSRVNTEAF
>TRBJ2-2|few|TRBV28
ASSPPGTGELF
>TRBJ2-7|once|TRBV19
ASSPTARGKMWEQY
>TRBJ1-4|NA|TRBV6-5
ASSYGTGFNEKLF
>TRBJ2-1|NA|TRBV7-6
ASSLQGSSSYNEQF
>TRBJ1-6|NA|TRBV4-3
ASSLTLSSYNSPLH
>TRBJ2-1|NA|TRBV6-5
ASRPDRAHNEQF
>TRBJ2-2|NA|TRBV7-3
ASSLNPSGVSGELF
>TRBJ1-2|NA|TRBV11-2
ASSLESQLRRGGYT
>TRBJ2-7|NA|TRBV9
ASSLHLQSGEQY
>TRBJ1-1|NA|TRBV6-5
ASSSGQGLTTEAF
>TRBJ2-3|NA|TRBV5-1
ASSFTRLAGGTDTQY
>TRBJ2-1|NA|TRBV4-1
ASSHSGTTYNEQF